This T cell receptor (beta chain) derives from a study of T cells in women clearing cervical HPV infection. Study context: Cases: HPV16-related CIN3 or worse on histology, a couple of invasive cancers. Controls were women whose single incident HPV16 infection cleared within 12 months without precancer or cancer.

Clones were read by immunoSEQ multiplex PCR, and TCRdb kept only the in-frame ones, dropping some. The sample yields under 50,000 clones, of which the top ten take up under 7%. Overall study findings and caveats: A classifier using richness and V gene abundances reached an AUC of around 0.83.

The CDR3 covers 14 residues. Trimming took off 6 bases at V and 0 bases at J, with 12 bases between the two ends. Germline CDR1 is SGHRS and CDR2 is YFSETQ. Turning to this clone: Its antigen is unknown. The read stops 3 residues short of the end of the CDR3; the missing end is completed from the germline J gene.

Prevalent HPV16 infections were excluded; only incident single HPV16 infections included. The origin of this receptor is a woman aged 18 to 75 with a cervical HPV16 infection that either progressed to CIN3+ or cleared (not recorded which). What was sequenced was blood buffy coat. V is TRBV5-1 and J is TRBJ1-1, with D perhaps TRBD1 (5 bases). The CDR3 loop reads CASTYGGLNTEAFF. The part of the CDR3 DNA that was read is TGCGCCAGCACCTACGGGGGGTTGAACACTGAA.